Presented here are 8 T cell receptor beta chains from one specimen sequenced in a study of OX40 agonist ivuxolimab in advanced cancers. The method was immunoSEQ multiplex PCR; TCRdb's version includes in-frame clones alone and lacks a portion of them. The profile shows 55,000 to 80,000 clones, roughly 80% of them singletons. Sequenced material: CD4+ or CD8+ T cells sorted from blood, taken in a trial of the OX40 agonist ivuxolimab. The receptors come from an adult with an advanced solid tumor such as melanoma, head and neck, liver or kidney cancer.

This rearrangement joins TRBV11-3 to TRBJ2-2; D call uncertain. In germline, CDR1 is SGHNT, CDR2 YENEEA. V lost 4 bases to trimming and J lost 9 bases, with 12 bases between them. The CDR3 contains 13 residues. In DNA, the CDR3 is TGTGCCAGCAGCTCGACGACCGAGAGGGAGCTGTTTTTT. Translation: CASSSTTERELFF. The full variable domain, completed using reference TRBV11-3 and TRBJ2-2, is EAGVVQSPRYKIIEKKQPVAFWCNPISGHNTLYWYLQNLGQGPELLIRYENEEAVDDSQLPKDRFSAERLKGVDSTLKIQPAELGDSAVYLCASSSTTERELFFGEGSRLTVL.

V is TRBV7-3 and J is TRBJ1-1; unclear D gene. The ends were cut back, 3 bases at V and 1 base at J, with 6 bases in the middle. The CDR3 runs to 13 residues. CDR1 and CDR2 (germline): SGHTA, FQGTGA. The CDR3 loop reads CASSFRANTEAFF. In DNA, the CDR3 is TGTGCCAGCAGCTTCAGAGCGAACACTGAAGCTTTCTTT.

The chain has TRBV6-5 and TRBJ1-2; D is unresolved. CDR3 length equals 12 residues. CDR1 is MNHEY, CDR2 SVGAGI, per germline. The V gene lost 6 bases and the J gene lost 6 bases, with 11 bases spanning the gap. CDR3 DNA: TGTGCCAGCAGCTCCGGTTATAATGGCTACACCTTC. It is translated as CASSSGYNGYTF.

This rearrangement joins TRBV5-1 to TRBJ1-1; D unclear. The CDR3 totals 15 residues. CDR1 and CDR2 (germline): SGHRS, YFSETQ. Between the trimmed V and J ends, which lost 0 bases and 2 bases, there was a span of 11 bases. The CDR3 here is CASSLAARVNTEAFF. CDR3 in DNA: TGCGCCAGCAGCTTGGCGGCGAGGGTTAACACTGAAGCTTTCTTT.

This chain links TRBV19 with TRBJ2-7, with D tentatively TRBD1 or TRBD2 (5 bases each). Trimming removed 4 bases at V and 1 base at J, with 20 bases between. The germline V gene encodes CDR1 LNHDA and CDR2 SQIVND (reference sequence). This CDR3 has 17 residues. The CDR3 loop reads CASSRPLGASGSYEQYF. The CDR3 DNA sequence: TGTGCCAGTAGTAGGCCGCTTGGGGCGTCGGGGTCCTACGAGCAGTACTTC.

This chain uses TRBV5-1 with TRBJ2-3; TRBD1 agrees at 10 bases. The CDR3 has 15 amino acids. V dropped 10 bases and J dropped 2; count of bases not matched to a gene: 10. Looked up from germline, CDR1 is SGHRS and CDR2 is YFSETQ. The CDR3 sequence: CAFSRQGAHTDTQYF. CDR3 sequence (DNA): TGCGCCTTCTCCAGACAGGGGGCGCACACAGATACGCAGTATTTT. The entire variable domain, with the rest obtained from reference TRBV5-1 and TRBJ2-3, is as follows: KAGVTQTPRYLIKTRGQQVTLSCSPISGHRSVSWYQQTPGQGLQFLFEYFSETQRNKGNFPGRFSGRQFSNSRSEMNVSTLELGDSALYLCAFSRQGAHTDTQYFGPGTRLTVL.

The CDR3: CASSKLAGAHTDTQYF. The CDR3 coding sequence is TGTGCCAGCAGCAAACTAGCGGGGGCACACACAGATACGCAGTATTTT. The chain carries TRBV7-3 and TRBJ2-3; 11 nucleotides match TRBD2. The germline CDR1 and CDR2 sequences are SGHTA and FQGTGA. With V trimmed by 5 bases and J by 2 bases, 6 bases remained unmatched. The CDR3 length is 16 residues.

This chain joins TRBV6-6 and TRBJ1-2, with TRBD1 matching 7 bases. The CDR3 is 14 residues long. V was clipped by 5 bases and J by 3 bases; unmatched bases: 6. CDR1 and CDR2 from the germline V gene are MNHNY and SVGAGI (reference sequence). CDR3 region: CASSQAGTDYGYTF. The CDR3 DNA reads as TGTGCCAGCAGTCAGGCCGGGACAGACTATGGCTACACCTTC.